Detailed here is one TCR beta chain. The clone's antigen remains unknown. Per-base quality was not reported, and no clone a single base away is much larger than it. The CDR3 spans 16 residues, from the cysteine through the phenylalanine. This entry keeps only the CDR3 DNA: 48 bases, framed from base 1. CDR1 and CDR2, looked up from the germline V gene, are SGHRS and YFSETQ. V is cut back by 1 base and J by 4 bases, with 4 bases in the junction unmatched. The data were taken from a study of cytomegalovirus exposure and HLA in healthy donors (dated by TCRdb to the late 2010s). For the wider study: An earlier analysis of approximately 550 of the donors reported 276 Gb of sequence data and 120 million or so unique TCR beta sequences from roughly 180 million T cells. Because of strong linkage in the cohort, four or five DR-DQ haplotypes were treated as single units for association and clustering. In addition to the first cohort of 666 subjects, a separate validation cohort of over 90 different subjects was used. To predict cytomegalovirus infection status, the study brought together high-throughput TCR immunosequencing, statistical association of individual TCRs with disease status, and machine learning. Genome-wide SNP genotypes for about 55% of the roughly 670 donors were used in a later genetic analysis, which treated that subset as a discovery cohort. Among over 350 genotyped donors of the cohort, an average of about 240,000 unique TCR beta nucleotide sequences were sequenced per donor, roughly 20% of them non-productive. Alongside the repertoire data, information on donor age, sex, ethnicity and CMV serostatus was compiled. In a later analysis, previously published TCR beta repertoires from hundreds of donors were re-analyzed and high-resolution HLA genotyping was added so that TCR occurrence patterns could be studied. Around 300 gigabases of sequencing data and approximately 85 million unique TCR sequences were included in an early release covering around 650 HLA-typed donors. In an earlier analysis of about 590 of the donors, high-throughput TCR beta sequencing was used to judge whether each TCR beta V gene segment behaved as functional or pseudogenic. The number of donors typed differed by locus, with about 629-630 for A, B, C, DRB1 and DQB1, 522 for DQA1, over 600 for DPA1, and around 460 for DPB1. Rather than drawing on any new phenotypic data, the later analysis identified candidate immune exposures from TCR beta sequences and the way those sequences occurred across donors. Every discovery cohort repertoire had been produced on one sequencing platform. The study was designed to test whether signatures of past pathogen exposure could be identified by cataloging public T cell receptors. The T cell repertoires of some 670 subjects were profiled by immunosequencing and related to cytomegalovirus serostatus. HLA typing covered class I and class II loci at four-digit resolution. Of the 300 to 400 genotyped donors, 65% to 90% fell in the genetic ancestry cluster associated with self-reported Caucasian donors. General study outcomes and caveats: According to a later genetic analysis, donors in an Asian-associated ancestry cluster had fewer N-insertions in productive TCRs than the approximately 690-donor mean. Because HLA typing was unavailable for some donors at each locus, only the typed subset was used in association tests. The classifier was reported to diagnose cytomegalovirus status with high specificity and sensitivity in both the original and validation cohorts. The only immune exposure information available for the cohort was CMV serostatus. Assigning TCR associations to individual alleles was difficult when HLA alleles, especially DR and DQ, strongly co-occurred. Three of the identified cytomegalovirus-associated TCR beta chains were confirmed in vitro to be specific for cytomegalovirus antigens. A later analysis reported that several top co-occurrence clusters appeared linked to parvovirus B19, influenza, CMV and Epstein-Barr virus. According to the authors, the approach could potentially be generalized to other disease states and immunological phenotypes. An earlier analysis of several hundred of the donors showed that most TCR beta V segments appeared in productive rearrangements either about 90% or about 30% of the time, which broadly matched IMGT annotations. In the study, 164 TCR beta chains were listed as associated with cytomegalovirus. Because counts were too low, 15 to 20 rarely observed V segments, including chromosome 9 orphons, were excluded from the earlier analysis of several hundred of the donors. In a later analysis, HLA-associated TCR beta chains showed more clonal expansion and lower generation probabilities than non-associated chains that were equally common. A cluster of highly shared sequence variants was judged likely to be a technical artifact of the sequencing pipeline. This cohort had only TCR beta chains sequenced, and the lack of alpha or paired-chain data limited which features could be detected. A later analysis found that most CMV-associated TCR beta chains appeared HLA-restricted, with HLA associations seemingly driven largely by CMV exposure. A later analysis associated some 17,000 TCR beta sequences with specific HLA alleles at a false discovery rate of 0.05. An association between a missense DCLRE1C variant and V-gene and J-gene trimming of TCR beta chains was found in a later genetic analysis and replicated in an independent cohort. Some IMGT-functional V segments, including TRBV6-2 and TRBV6-3, could not be distinguished by the 87-base-pair reads and were therefore excluded. Roughly uniform sequencing depth across donors was assumed in presence/absence analyses, although this assumption may not hold. Most TCR sequences were seen in very few donors, while some public TCRs were found in many individuals. Correlated functional status among segregating V segments might be attributable to linkage disequilibrium, but an unknown experimental factor could not be ruled out. A further reported finding was that TCR beta sequences accurately predicted the HLA-A and HLA-B alleles for most subjects in the first cohort. A later analysis found that TCR association rates varied across HLA loci, with DRB1 alleles showing the most associated TCRs and HLA-C alleles the fewest.

Receptor amplification or capture employed the immunoSEQ multiplex PCR assay. For the multiplex PCR, a mixture combining 60 forward primers for TCR Vbeta segments and 13 reverse primers for TCR Jbeta segments was used. The CDR3 region of rearranged TCR beta genes was amplified from genomic DNA by a multiplex PCR assay. The Illumina HiSeq System was used to sequence the amplified TCR beta libraries as 87-base-pair reads. As for how the authors treated the data: A later analysis tallied tens of millions of unique TCR beta chains across the approximately 670 repertoires, and around 9.9 million of those chains were shared by two or more donors. A nearest-neighbor algorithm error-corrected the raw reads and collapsed the reads into unique sequences, merging closely related sequences to remove PCR and sequencing errors. V, D and J gene segments were assigned by aligning CDR3 sequences to IMGT reference sequences. For a sequence to be retained, a match of at least six nucleotides to both a V gene segment and a J gene segment was required. A rearrangement was called productive if the CDR3 had no stop codons and remained in frame with V and J, and every other rearrangement was called non-productive. CDR3 was defined according to IMGT convention as the region running from the second conserved V-encoded cysteine to the conserved J-encoded phenylalanine. The earlier analysis of 500 to 750 of the donors excluded any sequence lacking an unambiguous match to a single V gene segment. In an earlier analysis of 587 of the donors, a V segment was called functional when productive rearrangements were above 56.7%, and segregating when the standard deviation between donors exceeded 5%. A statistical classification framework was built for diagnosing cytomegalovirus status from the catalog of TCR beta chain sequences. In a later analysis, V and J genes were assigned by comparing TCR nucleotide sequences against IMGT/GENE-DB human TR gene sequences. Using the TCRdist pipeline, a later analysis assigned CDR3 sequences along with most-parsimonious VDJ recombination scenarios. In a later analysis, each TCR beta chain was defined by its CDR3 amino acid sequence together with its V-gene family, and reads lacking a unique V-gene family were excluded. As a way to deal with suspected cross-contamination and a sequencing artifact, a later analysis dropped hundreds of nucleotide sequences that were highly shared and had low generation probability. A later analysis calculated a clonal expansion index for each public chain from normalized within-repertoire ranks of inferred template counts. A later analysis computed generation probabilities with a VDJ recombination model fitted to out-of-frame rearrangements, and checked the results against IGoR. Hypergeometric tests were used in a later analysis to score TCR-TCR, TCR-HLA and TCR-CMV co-occurrence, with a repertoire-size bias correction applied to the TCR pairs. A later analysis estimated false discovery rates by permuting HLA or CMV assignments 20 times. In a later analysis, co-occurring TCRs were grouped with DBSCAN, and TCRdist sequence similarity was added when clustering was performed within HLA-allele-positive subsets. Repertoires with fewer than 30,000 or more than 120,000 public chains, plus five repertoires with anomalous nucleotide sharing, were excluded from co-occurrence clustering. As stored in TCRdb, this immuneACCESS dataset retains in-frame rearrangements with V and J assigned. A fraction of the clones does not appear; measured against another copy, unresolved V genes explain less than half of the discrepancy, and the remainder lacks a known reason. Clone size and the V and J calls come from that table; the DNA yielded D and trimming. The sample table lists 140,000 to 150,000 clones, roughly 70% of them with a count of one. The ten biggest clones cover around 7% of the sample.

The cohort consisted of some 670 healthy bone marrow donors. At the time of sampling, all cohort members were nominally healthy, though unrecorded immune exposures were likely present. The donor was CMV seronegative and was included in the group of about 400 seronegative cohort members. Each donor provided a peripheral blood sample, and peripheral blood mononuclear cells were used for TCR beta sequencing. Genomic DNA was extracted from the blood cell samples with the Qiagen DNeasy Blood Extraction Kit. The receptor was derived from a man younger than 45 in good health and CMV-seronegative. Sequenced input: PBMCs. The V and J segments used are TRBV5-1 and TRBJ2-2; a stretch of 10 junction bases matches TRBD2. The CDR3 in this case is CASSLSGGASTGELFF. The bases read TGCGCCAGCAGCTTGAGCGGGGGGGCGAGCACCGGGGAGCTGTTTTTT.